This T cell receptor (beta chain) is from a study of CD8 T cells in Susac syndrome. Random-hexamer reverse transcription was applied to roughly 0.5 to 1 ug RNA. In TCRdb, the immunoSEQ multiplex PCR reads were re-called with MiXCR into one record per CDR3 protein. The sample yields approximately 100,000 distinct CDR3 sequences, 85% to 95% seen once. J lost 6 bases, V lost 5 bases, and 8 bases had no gene match. This CDR3 comprises 15 residues. The germline V gene has CDR1 MDHEN and CDR2 SYDVKM. Sequenced material: CD8+ T cells from PBMCs. The rearrangement joins TRBV28 to TRBJ1-5, with TRBD1 identical over 9 bases. This receptor was taken from a human donor in good health. CDR3 residues: CASSGGQGTIQPQHF. DNA for the CDR3: TGTGCCAGCAGTGGGGGACAGGGAACTATTCAGCCCCAGCATTTT.